The rows below give T cell receptor beta chains drawn from one sample of a study of blood T cell repertoires in COVID-19. Assay used: immunoSEQ multiplex PCR; TCRdb lists only in-frame clones, some missing. The sample lists roughly 120,000 clones, approximately 70% occurring once. Sequenced material: peripheral blood. These receptors were taken from a human donor with acute or convalescent COVID-19. The donor label of this sample is uncertain. Both conserved end residues are part of each CDR3. Each record gives: D gene, clone size, J gene, V gene, CDR3 DNA, CDR3 protein. The D gene is left open where the match is weak. Rows may omit the clone size; those that give it use once, few, many or a size class.

>-|once|TRBJ1-2|TRBV7-8
TGTGCCAGCAGCTTAGCGGCAGGTGCTAACTATGGCTACACCTTC
CASSLAAGANYGYTF
>-|many|TRBJ1-3|TRBV5-1
TGCGCCAGCAGCTTGGGGCTCTCTGGAAACACCATATATTTT
CASSLGLSGNTIYF
>TRBD2|-|TRBJ2-5|TRBV9
TGTGCCAGCAGCACCCACGGGGGGGCAGGGGAGACCCAGTACTTC
CASSTHGGAGETQYF
>TRBD1|-|TRBJ1-1|TRBV6-5
TGTGCCAGCAGTTGGAACAGGGGGCATACTGAAGCTTTCTTT
CASSWNRGHTEAFF
>-|-|TRBJ2-2|TRBV10-2
TGCGCCAGCAGTGAACAGGGCCACACCGGGGAGCTGTTTTTT
CASSEQGHTGELFF
>TRBD1|-|TRBJ2-1|TRBV10-2
TGCGCCAGCAGCTGGGACAGTAGATACAATGAGCAGTTCTTC
CASSWDSRYNEQFF
>-|few|TRBJ1-1|TRBV12-3/TRBV12-4
TGTGCCAGCAGTTGGGGCAGCCAAGGTGAAGCTTTCTTT
CASSWGSQGEAFF
>-|-|TRBJ1-3|TRBV14
TGTGCCAGCAGCCAAGAACTCTCTGGAAACACCATATATTTT
CASSQELSGNTIYF
>-|once|TRBJ1-3|TRBV9
TGTGCCAGCAGCGTAGCTATGTCGAGCTCTGGAAACACCATATATTTT
CASSVAMSSSGNTIYF
>TRBD1|-|TRBJ1-1|TRBV19
TGTGCCAGTATCCAGGGGGAGTTGGGTAGTTTCGCTGAAGCTTTCTTT
CASIQGELGSFAEAFF
>-|-|TRBJ1-4|TRBV5-8
TGTGCCAGCAGCCCGGATGGCGAGACTCTAACCCACGCGGAAAAACTGTTTTTT
CASSPDGETLTHAEKLFF
>-|-|TRBJ2-3|TRBV7-9
TGTGCCAGCAGCTTACAAGCGACAGCCCGCACAGATACGCAGTATTTT
CASSLQATARTDTQYF
>-|-|TRBJ1-2|TRBV2
TGTGCCAGCAGTGAACCCACTAACTATGGCTACACCTTC
CASSEPTNYGYTF
>-|-|TRBJ1-5|TRBV19
TGTGCCACCCGATGGTTGGCCGATCAGCCCCAGCATTTT
CATRWLADQPQHF
>-|-|TRBJ1-6|TRBV28
TGTGCCAGCAGTCCTGCAGGGTCACGGGCGGATTCACCCCTCCACTTT
CASSPAGSRADSPLHF
>-|-|TRBJ2-2|TRBV5-1
TGCGCCAGCAGCTTGCCACAGCAAAACACCGGGGAGCTGTTTTTT
CASSLPQQNTGELFF
>-|-|TRBJ1-6|TRBV27
TGTGCCAGCAGTTATCCACATCATCGGGGGTCACCCCTCCACTTT
CASSYPHHRGSPLHF
>TRBD2|-|TRBJ2-3|TRBV5-1
TGCGCCAGCAGCTTGTTCGCGGGGGGGGGATCTAGCACAGATACGCAGTATTTT
CASSLFAGGGSSTDTQYF
>-|-|TRBJ1-5|TRBV6-1
TGTGCCAGCAGTGAAGGGCGGGGGGGCAATCATCAGCCCCAGCATTTT
CASSEGRGGNHQPQHF
>TRBD1|-|TRBJ1-2|TRBV19
TGTGCCAGTAGTATTATTAATCTCGGACAGGGGGCACATAACTATGGCTACACCTTC
CASSIINLGQGAHNYGYTF
>TRBD1|-|TRBJ1-5|TRBV5-1
TGCGCCAGCACCCCGAGACAGGGAAGCAATCAGCCCCAGCATTTT
CASTPRQGSNQPQHF
>-|-|TRBJ1-3|TRBV25-1
TGTGCCAGCAGTCGGAGTGTGGTGAGCTCTGGAAACACCATATATTTT
CASSRSVVSSGNTIYF
>TRBD1|-|TRBJ2-5|TRBV7-3
TGTGCCAGCAGCTTGACGGGACAGGGAGAAGAGACCCAGTACTTC
CASSLTGQGEETQYF
>TRBD1|-|TRBJ2-3|TRBV10-2
TGCGCCAGCAGTGAAATTAGACAGGGAGCAGATACGCAGTATTTT
CASSEIRQGADTQYF
>-|-|TRBJ1-4|TRBV6-5
TGTGCCAGCAGCCTAAAAGCAGGAACTAATGAAAAACTGTTTTTT
CASSLKAGTNEKLFF
>-|-|TRBJ1-2|TRBV2
TGTGCCAGCAGTGAACTCCCGGGAAACTATGGCTACACCTTC
CASSELPGNYGYTF
>-|once|TRBJ2-3|TRBV21-1
TGTGCCAGCAGCAAATCTTCGACTAGGGACTTCCGAACAGATACGCAGTATTTT
CASSKSSTRDFRTDTQYF
>TRBD1|-|TRBJ1-1|TRBV5-1
TGCGCCAGCAGGAAGATAACAGGGGGCATCACTGAAGCTTTCTTT
CASRKITGGITEAFF
>-|-|TRBJ2-1|TRBV5-8
TGTGCCAGCAGCTTGGAGGGGCGTGGGCGGGGCAGATACAATGAGCAGTTCTTC
CASSLEGRGRGRYNEQFF
>-|-|TRBJ1-3|TRBV6-1
TGTGCCAGCAGTGAGCCCTTGGACAGATACTCTGGAAACACCATATATTTT
CASSEPLDRYSGNTIYF
>-|-|TRBJ1-4|TRBV6-5
TGTGCCAGCAGGATTGGGAGACTGAATGAAAAACTGTTTTTT
CASRIGRLNEKLFF